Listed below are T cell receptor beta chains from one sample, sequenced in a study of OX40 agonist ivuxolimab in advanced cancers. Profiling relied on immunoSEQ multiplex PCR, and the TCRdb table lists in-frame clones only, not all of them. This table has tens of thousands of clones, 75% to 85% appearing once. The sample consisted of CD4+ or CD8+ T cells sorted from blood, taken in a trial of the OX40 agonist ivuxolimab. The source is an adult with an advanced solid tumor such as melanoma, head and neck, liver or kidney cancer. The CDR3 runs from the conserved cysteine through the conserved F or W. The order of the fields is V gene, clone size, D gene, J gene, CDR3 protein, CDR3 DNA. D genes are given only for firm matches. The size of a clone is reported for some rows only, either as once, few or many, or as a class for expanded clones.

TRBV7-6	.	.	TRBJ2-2	CASSFSGGTGELFF	TGTGCCAGCAGCTTTAGCGGAGGCACCGGGGAGCTGTTTTTT
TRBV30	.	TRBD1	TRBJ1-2	CAWSDRGSDGYTF	TGTGCCTGGAGTGACAGGGGGTCCGATGGCTACACCTTC
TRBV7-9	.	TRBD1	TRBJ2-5	CASSLVSGTGREETQYF	TGTGCCAGCAGCTTAGTATCCGGGACAGGAAGGGAAGAGACCCAGTACTTC
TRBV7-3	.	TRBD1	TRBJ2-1	CASSLGGQIHNEQFF	TGTGCCAGCAGCTTAGGGGGACAGATACACAATGAGCAGTTCTTC
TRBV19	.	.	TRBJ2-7	CASSYRGSGTYEQYF	TGTGCCAGTAGTTACCGGGGCAGCGGAACCTACGAGCAGTACTTC
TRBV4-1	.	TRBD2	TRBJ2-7	CASSQFPPGLVSYEQYF	TGCGCCAGCAGCCAATTCCCTCCCGGACTAGTTTCTTACGAGCAGTACTTC
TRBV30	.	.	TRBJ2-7	CAWSVGSGSYEQYF	TGTGCCTGGAGTGTTGGTTCAGGGTCGTACGAGCAGTACTTC
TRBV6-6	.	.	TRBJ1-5	CASSQNQPQHF	TGTGCCAGCAGCCAAAATCAGCCCCAGCATTTT
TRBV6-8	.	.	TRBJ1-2	CASSESVYTF	TGTGCCAGCAGTGAGTCGGTCTACACCTTC
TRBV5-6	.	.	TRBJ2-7	CASSLAVEQYF	TGTGCCAGCAGCTTGGCGGTGGAACAGTACTTC
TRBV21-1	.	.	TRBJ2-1	CASSKGGRVCLNEQFF	TGTGCCAGCAGCAAAGGGGGCAGAGTTTGTTTAAATGAGCAGTTCTTC
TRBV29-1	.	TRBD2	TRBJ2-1	CSVGGSGSYNEQFF	TGCAGCGTTGGCGGGAGTGGGTCCTACAATGAGCAGTTCTTC
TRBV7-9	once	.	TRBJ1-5	CASSLAGAGDSNQPQHF	TGTGCCAGCAGCTTAGCGGGGGCAGGGGATAGCAATCAGCCCCAGCATTTT
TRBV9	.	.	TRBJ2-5	CASSSPGRLETQYF	TGTGCCAGCAGCAGCCCCGGCCGTCTGGAGACCCAGTACTTC
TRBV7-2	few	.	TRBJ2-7	CASSLAELAGYEQYF	TGTGCCAGCAGCTTAGCGGAGCTAGCTGGGTACGAGCAGTACTTC
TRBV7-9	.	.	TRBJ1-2	CASSLDSNLNYGYTF	TGTGCCAGCAGCCTGGACAGCAACCTTAACTATGGCTACACCTTC
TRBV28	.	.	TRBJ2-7	CASMAVQLPYEQYF	TGTGCCAGCATGGCAGTTCAACTGCCCTACGAGCAGTACTTC